This T cell receptor (beta chain) comes out of a study of cytomegalovirus exposure and HLA in healthy donors. In the study overall: T cells numbering about 200 million yielded more than 95 million unique TCR beta sequences in an earlier analysis.

Germline V gene lookup returns CDR1 MNHEY and CDR2 SMNVEV (reference sequence). The CDR3 has 14 residues. The V end lost 2 bases, the J end lost 3 bases, and 7 bases lay between the germline ends. Remarks on this clone: Its antigen is unidentified.

Findings and limits, study-wide: Later analysis placed DRB1 highest and HLA-C lowest in TCR association rates, which differed by HLA locus. In a later analysis, at a false discovery rate of 0.05, 15,000 to 20,000 TCR beta sequences were associated with HLA alleles. Cytomegalovirus-associated status was assigned to 164 TCR beta chains.

The PCR had 60 Vbeta and 13 Jbeta primers. Profiling relied on immunoSEQ multiplex PCR, and the TCRdb table lists in-frame clones only, not all of them. The sample holds tens of thousands of clones, around 80% seen once. V is TRBV27 and J is TRBJ2-2; D is uncertain. This TCR was recovered from a male donor in good health and CMV-seropositive. The sequencing input was PBMCs. CDR3 protein: CASSLLADTGELFF. Here the CDR3 DNA reads TGTGCCAGCAGTTTACTGGCGGACACCGGGGAGCTGTTTTTT.